The text below deals with one T cell receptor beta chain. This entry comes from a study of blood T cell repertoires in COVID-19. Study overall: Some COVID-19 samples were acute and others convalescent; all came from the United States, Italy and Spain. In each case, the material was cDNA or gDNA derived from T cells, B-cell-depleted T cells, or PBMCs.

This CDR3 is 16 amino acids long. The germline gives CDR1 SGHVS, CDR2 FQNEAQ. V dropped 5 bases and J dropped 0; count of bases not matched to a gene: 7. Under the authors' procedure: Reference gene primer amplification in the assay estimated nucleated cell counts. Data came from immunoSEQ multiplex PCR; TCRdb stores just in-frame clones and leaves some out. V and J calls and clone size follow that table, whereas D and trimming were derived from the DNA. The sample shows some 220,000 clones, roughly four fifths of them seen only once. This rearrangement joins TRBV7-8 to TRBJ1-5; 7 bases agree with TRBD1. This TCR was recovered from a woman aged 30 to 39 who had recovered from COVID-19. Sequenced: peripheral blood. As DNA, the CDR3 is TGTGCCAGCAGCACCTGGACAGGACATAGCAATCAGCCCCAGCATTTT. Its translation: CASSTWTGHSNQPQHF.